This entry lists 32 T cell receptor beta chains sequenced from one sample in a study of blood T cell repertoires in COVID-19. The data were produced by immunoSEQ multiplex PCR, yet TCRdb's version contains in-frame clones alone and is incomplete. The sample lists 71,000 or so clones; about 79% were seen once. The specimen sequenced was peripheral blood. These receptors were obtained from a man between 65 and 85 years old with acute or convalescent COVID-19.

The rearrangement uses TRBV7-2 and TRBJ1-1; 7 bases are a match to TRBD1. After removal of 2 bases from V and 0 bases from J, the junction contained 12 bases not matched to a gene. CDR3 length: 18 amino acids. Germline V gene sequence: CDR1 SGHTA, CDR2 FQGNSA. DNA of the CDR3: TGTGCCAGCAGCTTACCCCCCCGGGGCAGGGGGGTGAACACTGAAGCTTTCTTT. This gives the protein CASSLPPRGRGVNTEAFF.

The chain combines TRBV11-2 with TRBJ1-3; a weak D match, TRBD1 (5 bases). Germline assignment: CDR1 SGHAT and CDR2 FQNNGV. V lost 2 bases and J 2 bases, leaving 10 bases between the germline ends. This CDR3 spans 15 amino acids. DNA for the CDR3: TGTGCCAGCAGCTTAATCGGGGGGACTGGAAACACCATATATTTT. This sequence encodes CASSLIGGTGNTIYF.

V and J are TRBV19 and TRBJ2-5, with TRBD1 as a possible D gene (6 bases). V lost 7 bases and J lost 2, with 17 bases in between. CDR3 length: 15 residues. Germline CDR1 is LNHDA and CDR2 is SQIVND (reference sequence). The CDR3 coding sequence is TGTGCCAGTAACGAGAGGGACACAACGCAAGAGACCCAGTACTTC. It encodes CASNERDTTQETQYF.

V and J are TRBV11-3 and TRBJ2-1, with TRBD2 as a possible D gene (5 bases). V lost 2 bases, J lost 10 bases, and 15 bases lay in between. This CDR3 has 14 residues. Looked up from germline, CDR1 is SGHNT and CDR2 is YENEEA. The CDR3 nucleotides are TGTGCCAGCAGCTTAATCGGGGTCCCTAGCGAGCAGTTCTTC. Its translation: CASSLIGVPSEQFF.

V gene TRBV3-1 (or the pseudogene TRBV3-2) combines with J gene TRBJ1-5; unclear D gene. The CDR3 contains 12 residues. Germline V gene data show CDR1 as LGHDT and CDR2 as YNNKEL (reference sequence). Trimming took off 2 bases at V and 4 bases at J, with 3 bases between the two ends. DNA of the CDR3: TGTGCCAGCAGCCAATCGAATCAGCCCCAGCATTTT. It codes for CASSQSNQPQHF.

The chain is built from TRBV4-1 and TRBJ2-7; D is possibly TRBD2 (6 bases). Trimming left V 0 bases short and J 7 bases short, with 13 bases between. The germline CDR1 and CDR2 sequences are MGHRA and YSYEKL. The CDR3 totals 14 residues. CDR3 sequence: CASSQEDGGLEQYF. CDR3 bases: TGCGCCAGCAGCCAAGAAGACGGGGGTCTGGAGCAGTACTTC.

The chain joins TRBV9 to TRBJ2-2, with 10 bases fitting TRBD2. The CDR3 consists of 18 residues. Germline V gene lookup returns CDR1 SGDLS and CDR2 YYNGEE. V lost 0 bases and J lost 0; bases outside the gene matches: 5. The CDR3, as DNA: TGTGCCAGCAGCGTAGCCCCTAGCGGGAGAGCGAACACCGGGGAGCTGTTTTTT. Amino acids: CASSVAPSGRANTGELFF.

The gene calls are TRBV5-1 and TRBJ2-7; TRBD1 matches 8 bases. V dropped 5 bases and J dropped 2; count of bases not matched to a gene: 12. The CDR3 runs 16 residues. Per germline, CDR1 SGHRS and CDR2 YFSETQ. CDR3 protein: CASSGGTGGNAYEQYF. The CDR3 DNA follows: TGCGCCAGCAGTGGCGGCACAGGGGGGAATGCCTACGAGCAGTACTTC. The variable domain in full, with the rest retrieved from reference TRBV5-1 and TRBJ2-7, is KAGVTQTPRYLIKTRGQQVTLSCSPISGHRSVSWYQQTPGQGLQFLFEYFSETQRNKGNFPGRFSGRQFSNSRSEMNVSTLELGDSALYLCASSGGTGGNAYEQYFGPGTRLTVT.

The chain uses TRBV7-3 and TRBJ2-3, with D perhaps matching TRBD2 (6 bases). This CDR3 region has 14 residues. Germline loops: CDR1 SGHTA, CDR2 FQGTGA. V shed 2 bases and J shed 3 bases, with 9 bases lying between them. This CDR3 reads CASSLWGVTDTQYF. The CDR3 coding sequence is TGTGCCAGCAGCTTATGGGGGGTGACAGATACGCAGTATTTT.

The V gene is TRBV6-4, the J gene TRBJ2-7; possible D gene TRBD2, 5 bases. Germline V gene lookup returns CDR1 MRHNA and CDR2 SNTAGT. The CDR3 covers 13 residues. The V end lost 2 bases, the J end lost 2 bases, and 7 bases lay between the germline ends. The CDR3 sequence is CASSDPGTYEQYF. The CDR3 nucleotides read TGTGCCAGCAGTGACCCGGGAACCTACGAGCAGTACTTC.

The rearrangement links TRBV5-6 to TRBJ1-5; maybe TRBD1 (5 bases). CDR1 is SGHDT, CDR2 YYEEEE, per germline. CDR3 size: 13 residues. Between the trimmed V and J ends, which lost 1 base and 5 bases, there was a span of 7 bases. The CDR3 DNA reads TGTGCCAGCAGCTTGCCAGGGCATCAGCCCCAGCATTTT. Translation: CASSLPGHQPQHF.

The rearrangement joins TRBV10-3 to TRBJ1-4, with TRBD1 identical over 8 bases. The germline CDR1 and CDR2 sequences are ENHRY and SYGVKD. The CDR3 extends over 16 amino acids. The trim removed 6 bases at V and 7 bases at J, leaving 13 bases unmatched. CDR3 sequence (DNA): TGTGCCATCAGCGCTTCACCGACAGGGGTCGGTGAAAAACTGTTTTTT. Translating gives CAISASPTGVGEKLFF.

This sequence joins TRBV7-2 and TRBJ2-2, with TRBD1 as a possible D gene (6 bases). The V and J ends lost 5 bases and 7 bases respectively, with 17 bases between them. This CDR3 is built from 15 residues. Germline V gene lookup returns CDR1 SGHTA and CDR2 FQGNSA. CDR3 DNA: TGTGCCAGCAGCACTAGGGACACCGGGAACGGGGAGCTGTTTTTT. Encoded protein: CASSTRDTGNGELFF.

The CDR3 spells CASGGGGHGQPQHF. The CDR3 DNA reads as TGTGCCAGTGGTGGGGGGGGGCATGGACAGCCCCAGCATTTT. The chain uses TRBV28 and TRBJ1-5, with a possible D match to TRBD1 (6 bases). This CDR3 region has 14 residues. CDR1 is MDHEN, CDR2 SYDVKM, per germline. The V and J ends lost 9 bases and 7 bases respectively, with 19 bases between them.

The DNA for the CDR3 is TGTGCCACCAGTCCCCGGGACAGGTCTTACGAGCAGTACTTC. This sequence encodes CATSPRDRSYEQYF. The gene calls are TRBV15 and TRBJ2-7; 8 positions agree with TRBD1. The germline CDR1 and CDR2 sequences are LNHNV and YYDKDF (reference sequence). This CDR3 has 14 residues. Losses at the gene ends were 6 bases for V and 4 bases for J; bases not matched to a gene: 8.

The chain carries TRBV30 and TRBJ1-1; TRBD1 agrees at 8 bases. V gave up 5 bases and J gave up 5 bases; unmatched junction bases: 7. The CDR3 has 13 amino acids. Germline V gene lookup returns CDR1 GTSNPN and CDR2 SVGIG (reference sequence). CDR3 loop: CAWDPDRDTEAFF. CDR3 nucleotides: TGTGCCTGGGACCCGGACAGGGATACTGAAGCTTTCTTT.

The CDR3 region is CASSYPGQNTEAFF. Written as DNA, the CDR3 is TGTGCCAGCAGTTACCCGGGACAGAACACTGAAGCTTTCTTT. The V and J genes are TRBV6-5 and TRBJ1-1, with D possibly being TRBD1 (6 bases). The CDR3 contains 14 residues. The germline V gene encodes CDR1 MNHEY and CDR2 SVGAGI. Trimming cost V 2 bases and J 1 base, with 8 bases left between them.

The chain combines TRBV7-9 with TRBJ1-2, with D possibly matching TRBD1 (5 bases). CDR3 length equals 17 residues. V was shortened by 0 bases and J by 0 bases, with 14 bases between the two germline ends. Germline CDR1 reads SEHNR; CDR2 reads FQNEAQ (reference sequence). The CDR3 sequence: CASSLATAVASNYGYTF. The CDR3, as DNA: TGTGCCAGCAGCTTAGCGACAGCTGTGGCTTCTAACTATGGCTACACCTTC.

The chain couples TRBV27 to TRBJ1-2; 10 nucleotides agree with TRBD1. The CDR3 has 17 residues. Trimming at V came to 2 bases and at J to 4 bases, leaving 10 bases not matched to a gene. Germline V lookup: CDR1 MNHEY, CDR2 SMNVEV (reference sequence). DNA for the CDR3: TGTGCCAGCAGTTTAAACCAACGGGACAGGGGAACCTATGGCTACACCTTC. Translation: CASSLNQRDRGTYGYTF.

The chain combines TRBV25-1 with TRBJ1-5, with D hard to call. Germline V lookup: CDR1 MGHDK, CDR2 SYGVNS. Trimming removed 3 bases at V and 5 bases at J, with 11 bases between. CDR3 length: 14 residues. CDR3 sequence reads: CASSEAEAHQPQHF. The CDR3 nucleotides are TGTGCCAGCAGTGAGGCGGAAGCGCATCAGCCCCAGCATTTT.

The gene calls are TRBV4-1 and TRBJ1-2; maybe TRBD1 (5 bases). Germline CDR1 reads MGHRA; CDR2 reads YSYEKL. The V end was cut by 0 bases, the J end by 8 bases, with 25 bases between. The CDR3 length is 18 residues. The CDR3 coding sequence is TGCGCCAGCAGCCAAGATAAGGGCCAGGGAGGTGGAATCTGGGGCTACACCTTC. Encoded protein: CASSQDKGQGGGIWGYTF.

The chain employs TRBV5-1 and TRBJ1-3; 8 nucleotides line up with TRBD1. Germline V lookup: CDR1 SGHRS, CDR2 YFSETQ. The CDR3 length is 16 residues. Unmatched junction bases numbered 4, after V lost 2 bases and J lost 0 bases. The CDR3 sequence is CASSLPGQASGNTIYF. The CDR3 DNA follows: TGCGCCAGCAGCTTACCGGGACAGGCCTCTGGAAACACCATATATTTT. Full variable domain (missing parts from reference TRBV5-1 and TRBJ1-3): KAGVTQTPRYLIKTRGQQVTLSCSPISGHRSVSWYQQTPGQGLQFLFEYFSETQRNKGNFPGRFSGRQFSNSRSEMNVSTLELGDSALYLCASSLPGQASGNTIYFGEGSWLTVV.

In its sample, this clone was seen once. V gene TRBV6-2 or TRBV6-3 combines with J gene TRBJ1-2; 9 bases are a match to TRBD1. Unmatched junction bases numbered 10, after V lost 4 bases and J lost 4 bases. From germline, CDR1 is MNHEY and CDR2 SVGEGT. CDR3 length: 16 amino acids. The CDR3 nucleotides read TGTGCCAGCAGTTCCATTAAGGGACAGGGATCCTATGGCTACACCTTC. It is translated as CASSSIKGQGSYGYTF.

The CDR3 nucleotides read TGTGCCAGCAGACAGTCGGACAGGAGGAACACTGAAGCTTTCTTT. It encodes CASRQSDRRNTEAFF. The rearrangement uses TRBV5-5 and TRBJ1-1; 7 bases align to TRBD1. The CDR3 covers 15 residues. J gave up 1 base and V 5 bases, and 8 bases lay outside the gene matches. The V gene's germline CDR1 is SGHKS and CDR2 YYEKEE (reference sequence).

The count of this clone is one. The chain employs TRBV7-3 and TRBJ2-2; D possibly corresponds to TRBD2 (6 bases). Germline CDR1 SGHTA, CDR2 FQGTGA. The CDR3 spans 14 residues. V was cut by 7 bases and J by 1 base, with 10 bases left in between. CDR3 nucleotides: TGTGCCAGCACCTTGACTAGGAACACCGGGGAGCTGTTTTTT. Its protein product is CASTLTRNTGELFF.

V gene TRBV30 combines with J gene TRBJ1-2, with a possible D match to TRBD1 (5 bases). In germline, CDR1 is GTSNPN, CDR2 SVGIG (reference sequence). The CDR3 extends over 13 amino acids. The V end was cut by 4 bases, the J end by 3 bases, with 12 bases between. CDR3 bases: TGTGCCTGGACGAGGGCGGGGCACTATGGCTACACCTTC. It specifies CAWTRAGHYGYTF.

The CDR3 sequence is CSGGAQGGWDGYTF. CDR3 coding DNA: TGCAGCGGGGGAGCACAGGGCGGGTGGGATGGCTACACCTTC. This chain connects TRBV29-1 to TRBJ1-2; tentative D call: TRBD1 (6 bases). V was clipped by 7 bases and J by 6 bases, with 21 bases between them. Per the germline V gene, CDR1 is SQVTM and CDR2 is ANQGSEA. CDR3 length: 14 amino acids.

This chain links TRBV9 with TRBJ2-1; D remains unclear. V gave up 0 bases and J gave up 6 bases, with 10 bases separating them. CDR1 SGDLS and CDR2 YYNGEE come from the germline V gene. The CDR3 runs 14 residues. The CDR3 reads CASSVVVEPNEQFF. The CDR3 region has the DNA TGTGCCAGCAGCGTAGTCGTTGAGCCCAATGAGCAGTTCTTC. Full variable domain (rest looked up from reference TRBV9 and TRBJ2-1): DSGVTQTPKHLITATGQRVTLRCSPRSGDLSVYWYQQSLDQGLQFLIQYYNGEERAKGNILERFSAQQFPDLHSELNLSSLELGDSALYFCASSVVVEPNEQFFGPGTRLTVL.

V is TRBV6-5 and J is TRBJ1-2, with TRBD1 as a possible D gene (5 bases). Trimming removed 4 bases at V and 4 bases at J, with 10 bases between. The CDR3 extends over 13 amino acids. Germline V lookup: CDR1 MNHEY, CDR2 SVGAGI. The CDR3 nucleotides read TGTGCCAGCAGTTTTACAGGCGCCTATGGCTACACCTTC. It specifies CASSFTGAYGYTF.

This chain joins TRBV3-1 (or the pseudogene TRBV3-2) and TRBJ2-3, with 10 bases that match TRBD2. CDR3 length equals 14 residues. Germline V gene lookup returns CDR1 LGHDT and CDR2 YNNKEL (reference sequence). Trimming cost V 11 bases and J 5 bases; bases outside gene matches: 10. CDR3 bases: TGTGCCTCTCTCGGGACTAGCGAAAGAGATACGCAGTATTTT. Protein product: CASLGTSERDTQYF.

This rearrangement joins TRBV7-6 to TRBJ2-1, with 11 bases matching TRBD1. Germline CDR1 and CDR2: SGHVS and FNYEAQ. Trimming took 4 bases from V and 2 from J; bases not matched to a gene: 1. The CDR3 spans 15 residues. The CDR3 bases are TGTGCCAGCAGCTCGGGACAGGGGGCCTACAATGAGCAGTTCTTC. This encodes CASSSGQGAYNEQFF.

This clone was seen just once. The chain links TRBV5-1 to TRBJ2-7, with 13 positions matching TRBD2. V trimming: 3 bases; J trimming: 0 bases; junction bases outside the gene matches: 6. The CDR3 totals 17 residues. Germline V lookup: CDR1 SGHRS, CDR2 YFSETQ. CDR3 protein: CASSSGLAGAHSYEQYF. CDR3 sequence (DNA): TGCGCCAGCAGCTCCGGACTAGCGGGAGCCCACTCCTACGAGCAGTACTTC.